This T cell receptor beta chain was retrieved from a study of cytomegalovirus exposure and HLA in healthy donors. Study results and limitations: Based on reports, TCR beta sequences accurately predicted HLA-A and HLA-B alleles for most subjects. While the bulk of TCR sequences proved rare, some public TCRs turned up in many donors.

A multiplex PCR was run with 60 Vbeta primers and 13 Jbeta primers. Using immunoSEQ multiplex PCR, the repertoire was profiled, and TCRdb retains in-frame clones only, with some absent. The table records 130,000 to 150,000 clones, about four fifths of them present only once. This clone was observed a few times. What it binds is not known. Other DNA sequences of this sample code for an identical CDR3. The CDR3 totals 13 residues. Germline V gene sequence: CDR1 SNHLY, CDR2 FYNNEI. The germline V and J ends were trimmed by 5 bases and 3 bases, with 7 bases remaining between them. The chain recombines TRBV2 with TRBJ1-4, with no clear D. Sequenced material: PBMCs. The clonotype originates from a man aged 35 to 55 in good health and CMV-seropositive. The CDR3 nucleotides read TGTGCCAGCAGTCGGGAGGCTAATGAAAAACTGTTTTTT. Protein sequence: CASSREANEKLFF.